What follows is one T cell receptor (beta chain) and its context. These data belong to a study of OX40 agonist ivuxolimab in advanced cancers. Sequencing was performed with immunoSEQ multiplex PCR; in TCRdb, only in-frame clones are kept and a portion is missing. The sample shows roughly 86,000 clones, 85% to 95% of them seen only once. This CDR3 has 16 residues. The germline CDR1 and CDR2 sequences are MDHEN and SYDVKM. Trimming pared 6 bases from V and 4 bases from J, leaving 21 bases between. This TCR derives from an adult with an advanced solid tumor such as melanoma, head and neck, liver or kidney cancer. J is TRBJ1-2 and V is TRBV28; no clear D. The sample in question was CD4+ or CD8+ T cells sorted from blood, obtained in a trial of the OX40 agonist ivuxolimab. DNA of the CDR3: TGTGCCAGCAGGACCGGGAAGCCCTCGAGGGCCTATGGCTACACCTTC. It translates to CASRTGKPSRAYGYTF.